The next 14 T cell receptor beta chains were all read from a single sample in a study of regulatory T cells in long-lasting Graves disease. In building TCR beta libraries, iRepertoire HTBI primers were used together with Arm-PCR of CDR3 regions. TCRdb processed the multiplex PCR reads anew with MiXCR; each CDR3 protein has one entry. The data contain approximately 350,000 distinct CDR3 sequences, 12% of them singletons. Regarding time point: newly diagnosed GD, antithyroid drugs for less than 3 months. PBMC-extracted RNA yielded the TCR library. These sequences were also reported in another study, on T cells in Graves' hyperthyroidism and ophthalmopathy.

Sequenced here: peripheral blood mononuclear cells (PBMCs), sampled at new diagnosis, from a patient treated with antithyroid drugs. The receptors shown here come from a woman younger than 35 with Graves disease.

In this sample, this clonotype turned up many times. The chain has TRBV28 and TRBJ2-3; D is uncertain. In germline, CDR1 is MDHEN, CDR2 SYDVKM. Trimming cost V 5 bases and J 11 bases, with 14 bases left between them. The CDR3 runs 12 residues. CDR3 loop: CASSVVTRQQYF. In DNA form, the CDR3 reads TGTGCCAGCAGTGTCGTTACGCGGCAGCAGTATTTT.

This clonotype was counted many times. The genes are TRBV20-1 and TRBJ1-4, with TRBD1 matching over 7 bases. CDR3 length: 14 amino acids. Germline V gene data show CDR1 as DFQATT and CDR2 as SNEGSKA (reference sequence). V was clipped by 2 bases and J by 8 bases; unmatched bases: 8. The CDR3 DNA sequence: TGCAGTGCTAGACTTCGACAGGGCCAAGAAAAACTGTTTTTT. Protein product: CSARLRQGQEKLFF.

There are many counts of this clonotype. The rearrangement links TRBV12-3 or TRBV12-4 to TRBJ1-6; the D is unclear. This CDR3 has 17 amino acids. V was trimmed by 7 bases and J by 0 bases, leaving 16 bases between them. CDR3 loop: CASIGVYSSSYNSPLHF. DNA for the CDR3: TGTGCCAGCATCGGCGTTTATTCTAGCTCCTATAATTCACCCCTCCACTTT.

This clonotype was observed many times. The chain carries TRBV28 and TRBJ2-4; unclear D gene. The CDR3 extends over 12 amino acids. V was trimmed by 7 bases and J by 2 bases, leaving 6 bases between them. Germline CDR1 is MDHEN and CDR2 is SYDVKM. The CDR3 reads CASMGTKNIQYF. The CDR3 DNA sequence: TGTGCCAGCATGGGGACCAAAAACATTCAGTACTTC.

The rearrangement joins TRBV4-2 to TRBJ1-5; D remains ambiguous. V dropped 0 bases and J dropped 6 bases, with 9 bases sitting between them. CDR3 length equals 14 residues. Germline loops: CDR1 LGHNA, CDR2 YNFKEQ. The CDR3 loop reads CASSQDRTGQPQHF. The CDR3 nucleotides read TGTGCCAGCAGCCAAGATAGAACGGGTCAGCCCCAGCATTTT.

The sample holds many counts of this clonotype. CDR3 sequence (DNA): TGTGCCAGCAGACAGGGACTAGCGGGAGCCTTCGGGCAGTTCTTC. Its translation is CASRQGLAGAFGQFF. This sequence joins TRBV6-1 and TRBJ2-1; 14 nucleotides line up with TRBD2. With V trimmed by 6 bases and J by 12 bases, 10 bases remained unmatched. Germline values: CDR1 MNHNS, CDR2 SASEGT. This CDR3 is 15 amino acids long.

This clonotype was found many times. This sequence joins TRBV7-2 and TRBJ1-2; maybe TRBD1 (5 bases). The CDR3 is 14 amino acids. CDR1 is SGHTA, CDR2 FQGNSA, per germline. V was shortened by 5 bases and J by 3 bases, with 13 bases between the two germline ends. The CDR3 loop reads CASSVLGVDYGYTF. The CDR3 region has the DNA TGTGCCAGCAGCGTACTGGGGGTAGACTATGGCTACACCTTC.

This clonotype came up a few times. The chain carries TRBV7-9 and TRBJ2-3; 10 bases align to TRBD2. The germline gives CDR1 SEHNR, CDR2 FQNEAQ (reference sequence). The CDR3 runs to 17 residues. Unmatched junction bases numbered 7, after V lost 2 bases and J lost 2 bases. The chain's CDR3 is CASSLRRLAGDTDTQYF. The CDR3 DNA reads TGTGCCAGCAGCTTACGTCGGCTAGCGGGGGACACAGATACGCAGTATTTT.

The genes are TRBV20-1 and TRBJ2-1, with D tentatively TRBD2 (6 bases). Trimming removed 0 bases at V and 6 bases at J, with 12 bases between. The CDR3 is 14 residues long. Germline assignment: CDR1 DFQATT and CDR2 SNEGSKA (reference sequence). CDR3 sequence reads: CSARDAGRGNEQFF. Here the CDR3 DNA reads TGCAGTGCTAGAGATGCCGGGCGGGGCAATGAGCAGTTCTTC.

About this clonotype: The junction departs from the called germline gene at one end, perhaps through a read error. The chain combines TRBV7-9 with TRBJ2-5, with no clear D. The CDR3 contains 12 residues. Germline CDR1 SEHNR, CDR2 FQNEAQ (reference sequence). CDR3 DNA: TGTGCCAGCAGCTCACAGCAAGAGACCCAATACTTC. Protein sequence: CASSSQQETQYF.

The V gene is TRBV28, the J gene TRBJ2-7, with a tentative D call TRBD1 (5 bases). CDR1 is MDHEN and CDR2 is SYDVKM in the germline V gene. CDR3 length: 13 amino acids. V lost 8 bases and J 5 bases, leaving 16 bases between the germline ends. The CDR3 region is CASVGVSINEQYF. DNA of the CDR3: TGTGCCAGCGTAGGGGTCTCCATCAACGAGCAGTACTTC.

At least ten counts were recorded for this clonotype. The chain recombines TRBV7-9 with TRBJ2-3, with D unresolved. Trimming removed 1 base from V and 6 bases from J, with 17 bases in between. The CDR3 has 16 amino acids. Germline-derived CDR1 and CDR2 are SEHNR and FQNEAQ (reference sequence). CDR3 amino acids: CASSLELLGRRDTQYF. CDR3 in DNA: TGTGCCAGCAGCTTAGAACTTTTGGGCAGAAGGGATACGCAGTATTTT.

Ten or more counts support this clonotype. The rearrangement uses TRBV6-1 and TRBJ2-2; a weak D match, TRBD2 (6 bases). This CDR3 contains 18 residues. Germline V lookup: CDR1 MNHNS, CDR2 SASEGT. The ends were cut back, 2 bases at V and 7 bases at J, with 23 bases in the middle. The CDR3 DNA sequence: TGTGCCAGCAGTGAACCCGGAGGGAGAGCCTTAGTCGGCGGGGAGCTGTTTTTT. This codes for CASSEPGGRALVGGELFF.

This clonotype was found many times. V gene TRBV7-9 combines with J gene TRBJ2-7, with 7 nucleotides matching TRBD1. V trimming: 4 bases; J trimming: 0 bases; junction bases outside the gene matches: 3. From germline, CDR1 is SEHNR and CDR2 FQNEAQ (reference sequence). CDR3 length: 14 amino acids. The CDR3 DNA reads as TGTGCCAGCAGCTGGAACAGGGGCTCCTACGAGCAGTACTTC. This encodes CASSWNRGSYEQYF.